The rows below give T cell receptor beta chains drawn from one sample of a study of beta chain features in type 1 diabetes. The assay was immunoSEQ multiplex PCR, and TCRdb's table has in-frame clones only and misses some. This table has approximately 140,000 clones, about 9.7% appearing once. The source material was central memory CD4+ T cells from blood. These receptors all stem from a woman aged 40 to 49 in good health. Both conserved end residues are part of each CDR3. Each record gives: clone size, V gene, J gene, D gene, CDR3 DNA, CDR3 protein. The D gene is left open where the match is weak. Rows may omit the clone size; those that give it use once, few, many or a size class.

NA	TRBV7-2	TRBJ1-2	TRBD1	TGTGCCAGCAGCTTAACGTACAGGGGTGGAGTGGATGGCTACACCTTC	CASSLTYRGGVDGYTF
few	TRBV6-5	TRBJ1-2	TRBD1	TGTGCCAGCAGTTTGCCGACAGGGGGTGTCCCCTATGGCTACACCTTC	CASSLPTGGVPYGYTF
few	TRBV19	TRBJ1-2	NA	TGTGCCAGTAGTATTTTGCAGGGTGGCGGCTACACCTTC	CASSILQGGGYTF
few	TRBV7-6	TRBJ1-6	NA	TGTGCCAGCAGCCGTGGTCGAAGCGGCGGGTCTAATTCACCCCTCCACTTT	CASSRGRSGGSNSPLHF
NA	TRBV7-9	TRBJ2-1	NA	TGTGCCAGCAGCCCTGGACAGCAGCGGTCCAATGAGCAGTTCTTC	CASSPGQQRSNEQFF
few	TRBV10-3	TRBJ1-2	NA	TGTGCCATCAGTGACGATGCGGGGCGCCATGGCTACACCTTC	CAISDDAGRHGYTF
few	TRBV11-2	TRBJ1-1	TRBD1	TGTGCCAGCAGCTCTCCTCCAGGGGGCGCGTCTATGAACACTGAAGCTTTCTTT	CASSSPPGGASMNTEAFF
few	TRBV19	TRBJ1-6	NA	TGTGCCAGTAGTCCCCAGGGCAGGGCGGATTCACCCCTCCACTTT	CASSPQGRADSPLHF
few	TRBV2	TRBJ2-7	TRBD2	TGTTCCGGAGGGAGGGGCCTCGACGAGCAGTACTTC	CSGGRGLDEQYF
NA	TRBV25-1	TRBJ1-4	NA	TGTGCCAGCAGTGACCACTCGACCCGGACAAGCCGACTGTTTTTT	CASSDHSTRTSRLFF
NA	TRBV18	TRBJ1-5	NA	TGTGCCAGCTCACCCGGCGGGGGCAATCAGCCCCAGCATTTT	CASSPGGGNQPQHF
many	TRBV7-2	TRBJ2-7	TRBD1	TGTGCCAGCAGCTTGGACAGGGCTAACGAGCAGTACTTC	CASSLDRANEQYF
few	TRBV5-1	TRBJ2-6	NA	TGCGCCAGCAGCTTCCCAGAATCTGGGGCCAACGTCCTGACTTTC	CASSFPESGANVLTF
NA	TRBV5-5	TRBJ1-2	NA	TGTGCCAGCAGCTTGGGCCGGCCCAACGGGGGTGGCTACACCTTC	CASSLGRPNGGGYTF
many	TRBV23-1	TRBJ2-5	TRBD2	TGCGCCAGCCCTACGAGCGGGGGGGTAGAGGAGACCCAGTACTTC	CASPTSGGVEETQYF
few	TRBV7-2	TRBJ2-1	NA	TGTGCCAGCAGCTTACAACTAGGAGGCAATGAGCAGTTCTTC	CASSLQLGGNEQFF
NA	TRBV6-1	TRBJ2-4	TRBD2	TGTGCCAGCAGTGAATGGGGGACTGGCGGGGGAAGAAACATTCAGTACTTC	CASSEWGTGGGRNIQYF
NA	TRBV27	TRBJ1-1	NA	TGTGCCAGCAAACCCCTCGTGCAGGACACTGAAGCTTTCTTT	CASKPLVQDTEAFF
few	TRBV7-9	TRBJ2-2	TRBD1	TGTGCCAGCAGCCGAGACAGGGTCGATACCGGGGAGCTGTTTTTT	CASSRDRVDTGELFF
NA	TRBV7-2	TRBJ2-5	TRBD2	TGTGCCAGCAGCTTAGGAGCGGGGGGGGCCTCCAGGGAGACCCAGTACTTC	CASSLGAGGASRETQYF
NA	TRBV5-1	TRBJ2-7	TRBD2	TGCGCCAGCAGCTTGGCGACTAGCGGGGGAGGCGAGCAGTACTTC	CASSLATSGGGEQYF
NA	TRBV5-6	TRBJ2-3	TRBD2	TGTGCCAGCAGCTCTAGCGGGGGGGCAGATACGCAGTATTTT	CASSSSGGADTQYF
few	TRBV7-2	TRBJ1-2	TRBD1	TGTGCCAGCAAGTTCCGGACAGGGGGCTATGGCTACACCTTC	CASKFRTGGYGYTF
few	TRBV7-8	TRBJ1-1	NA	TGTGCCAGCAGCCCTCGGGGAGGGAACACTGAAGCTTTCTTT	CASSPRGGNTEAFF
many	TRBV18	TRBJ1-2	TRBD1	TGTGCCAGCTCCAACGGGCAGGGGGCTGGCTACACCTTC	CASSNGQGAGYTF
few	TRBV7-8	TRBJ1-2	NA	TGTGCCAGCAGCTTAGAGGACAGCAACTATGGCTACACCTTC	CASSLEDSNYGYTF
NA	TRBV6-1	TRBJ2-5	TRBD1	TGTGCCAGCAATCGACAGGGGGCCATCGAGACCCAGTACTTC	CASNRQGAIETQYF
many	TRBV4-3	TRBJ1-1	NA	TGCGCCAGCAGCCAAGAGATACGGGGGACTGAAGCTTTCTTT	CASSQEIRGTEAFF
NA	TRBV6-1	TRBJ1-6	NA	TGTGCCAGCAGCCGACAGGAGAATTCACCCCTCCACTTT	CASSRQENSPLHF
NA	TRBV7-2	TRBJ2-1	TRBD2	TGTGCCAGCAGCCGTCTCCTAGCGGCTGAGCAGTTCTTC	CASSRLLAAEQFF
few	TRBV5-1	TRBJ1-2	NA	TGCGCCAGCAGCTTGACAGGAGACGACTATGGCTACACCTTC	CASSLTGDDYGYTF
NA	TRBV7-8	TRBJ1-1	NA	TGTGCCAGCAGCTTAGCGGGGGAGGGAACTGAAGCTTTCTTT	CASSLAGEGTEAFF
few	TRBV19	TRBJ2-3	TRBD2	TGTGCCTGCTCAGCGGGGCCAAGCACAGATACGCAGTATTTT	CACSAGPSTDTQYF
NA	TRBV6-5	TRBJ2-3	NA	TGTGCCAGCAGTTATCTTACAGGAGATACGCAGTATTTT	CASSYLTGDTQYF
NA	TRBV5-1	TRBJ1-1	TRBD1	TGCGCCAGCAGCTACCAGGGGGGCGAAGCTTTCTTT	CASSYQGGEAFF
few	TRBV7-2	TRBJ1-2	NA	TGTGCCAGCAGCGCTCTTCTTCGGGGCTACACCTTC	CASSALLRGYTF
NA	TRBV5-1	TRBJ2-2	NA	TGCGCCAGCAGCTCAACAGGTTTAACCGGGGAGCTGTTTTTT	CASSSTGLTGELFF
few	TRBV2	TRBJ1-2	TRBD1	TGTGCCAGCACAGGGACAGGGGGAGTTGGCTACACCTTC	CASTGTGGVGYTF
NA	TRBV7-9	TRBJ1-1	TRBD1	TGTGCCAGCAGCTCGCAGGGGGCTGCGAACACTGAAGCTTTCTTT	CASSSQGAANTEAFF
NA	TRBV15	TRBJ2-5	TRBD2	TGTGCCACCAGCAGAGATTCGCTAGCGGGTGGGACCCAGTACTTC	CATSRDSLAGGTQYF